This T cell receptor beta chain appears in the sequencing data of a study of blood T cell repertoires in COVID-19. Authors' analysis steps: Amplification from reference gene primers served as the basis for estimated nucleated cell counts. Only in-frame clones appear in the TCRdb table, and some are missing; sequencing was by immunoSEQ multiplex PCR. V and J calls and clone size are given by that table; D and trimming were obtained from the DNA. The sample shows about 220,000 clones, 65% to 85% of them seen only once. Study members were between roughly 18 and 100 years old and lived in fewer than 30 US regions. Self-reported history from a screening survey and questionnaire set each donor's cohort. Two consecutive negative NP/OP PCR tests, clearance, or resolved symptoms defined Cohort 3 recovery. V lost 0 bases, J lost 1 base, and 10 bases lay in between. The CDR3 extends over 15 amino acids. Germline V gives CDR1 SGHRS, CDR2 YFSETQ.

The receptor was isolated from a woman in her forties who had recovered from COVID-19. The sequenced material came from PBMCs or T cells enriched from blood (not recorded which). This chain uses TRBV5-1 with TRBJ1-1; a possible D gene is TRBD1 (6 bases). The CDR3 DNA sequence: TGCGCCAGCAGCTTGGGACAGGCATCGAACACTGAAGCTTTCTTT. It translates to CASSLGQASNTEAFF.